What follows are 20 T cell receptor beta chains derived from one specimen sequenced in a study of CD8+ T cells in alopecia areata (dated by TCRdb to 2016 to 2019). The library was obtained by the immunoSEQ multiplex PCR assay. To provide template for TCR sequencing, every sample had RNA extracted and reverse transcribed into cDNA. Held by TCRdb, this immuneACCESS table contains in-frame sequences only and omits some clones. Under half of the omission traces to an unresolved V gene where checked; the cause of the rest is unknown. For this sample the table gives around 270,000 clones, of which about 62% were detected only once. Under 2% of the sample is taken by the ten largest. What the time point label conveys for this sample: about 25 weeks on oral tofacitinib. What the treatment or condition label conveys for this sample: oral pan-JAK inhibitor, 5-10 mg twice daily. Specimen: CD4+ T cells sorted from blood, collected at week 24, from a patient treated with tofacitinib. The receptor set was obtained from a human donor with alopecia areata.

The chain links TRBV12-5 to TRBJ2-5; D ambiguous. This CDR3 spans 12 amino acids. V lost 3 bases and J 1 base, leaving 3 bases between the germline ends. Germline CDR1 is LGHNT and CDR2 is FRNRAP. CDR3: CASGLSQETQYF. The DNA of the CDR3 is TGTGCTAGTGGTTTAAGCCAAGAGACCCAGTACTTC.

The rearrangement joins TRBV11-2 to TRBJ2-5; D gene unclear. V was clipped by 3 bases and J by 4 bases, with 12 bases between them. Germline V lookup: CDR1 SGHAT, CDR2 FQNNGV. The CDR3 runs 14 residues. The CDR3 spells CASSLNLGVETQYF. CDR3 DNA: TGTGCCAGCAGCTTGAACCTTGGGGTAGAGACCCAGTACTTC.

The chain carries TRBV7-9 and TRBJ2-7; perhaps TRBD2 as D (6 bases). The CDR3 has 13 residues. The V gene's germline CDR1 is SEHNR and CDR2 FQNEAQ (reference sequence). Trimming shortened V by 7 bases and J by 0 bases, and 10 bases separated the two germline ends. The CDR3 loop is CASKGTDSYEQYF. CDR3 DNA sequence: TGTGCCAGCAAAGGGACTGACTCCTACGAGCAGTACTTC. Drawing the rest from reference TRBV7-9 and TRBJ2-7, the complete variable domain is DTGVSQNPRHKITKRGQNVTFRCDPISEHNRLYWYRQTLGQGPEFLTYFQNEAQLEKSRLLSDRFSAERPKGSFSTLEIQRTEQGDSAMYLCASKGTDSYEQYFGPGTRLTVT.

This clone appeared a few times. The V and J genes are TRBV7-9 and TRBJ1-3; a possible D gene is TRBD1 (6 bases). The V gene's germline CDR1 is SEHNR and CDR2 FQNEAQ (reference sequence). This CDR3 spans 15 amino acids. Trimming took off 7 bases at V and 0 bases at J, with 13 bases between the two ends. CDR3 sequence reads: CASIPGQSSGNTIYF. The CDR3 DNA reads as TGTGCCAGCATCCCCGGACAGTCCTCTGGAAACACCATATATTTT.

This clone was found a few times. This sequence joins TRBV29-1 and TRBJ2-5, with D perhaps matching TRBD1 (5 bases). The tail of the sequence fits TRBJ2-7 better, so the J call may be wrong. This CDR3 spans 13 amino acids. Looked up from germline, CDR1 is SQVTM and CDR2 is ANQGSEA. CDR3 sequence (DNA): TGCAGCGTTGAGGGGCTCTCCTCCTACGAGCAGTACTTC. Encoded protein: CSVEGLSSYEQYF.

The chain combines TRBV7-9 with TRBJ2-5, with 9 bases fitting TRBD2. Germline assignment: CDR1 SEHNR and CDR2 FQNEAQ (reference sequence). The V and J ends lost 5 bases and 2 bases, in that order; junction bases with no gene match: 6. CDR3 length equals 15 residues. The CDR3 sequence: CASSVSGGSQETQYF. CDR3 in DNA: TGTGCCAGCAGCGTGAGCGGGGGGAGTCAAGAGACCCAGTACTTC.

This chain joins TRBV19 and TRBJ1-6, with D possibly TRBD1 on 5 matching bases. The V gene lost 5 bases and the J gene lost 3 bases, with 8 bases spanning the gap. The CDR3 runs 14 residues. Germline V gives CDR1 LNHDA, CDR2 SQIVND (reference sequence). For the CDR3, the DNA is TGTGCCAGTAGTGGTGGACACTATAATTCACCCCTCCACTTT. This translates into CASSGGHYNSPLHF.

This clone has only a few counts. The chain uses TRBV4-2 and TRBJ2-5; 10 bases are shared with TRBD2. The CDR3 sequence is 16 residues long. The germline V gene has CDR1 LGHNA and CDR2 YNFKEQ. With V trimmed by 0 bases and J by 3 bases, 4 bases remained unmatched. In nucleotides, the CDR3 is TGTGCCAGCAGCCAAGAGAATGGACTAGCGGAAGAGACCCAGTACTTC. It specifies CASSQENGLAEETQYF.

The chain is built from TRBV7-2 and TRBJ2-7, with 9 bases lining up with TRBD1. The CDR3 runs 16 residues. V dropped 4 bases and J dropped 0; count of bases not matched to a gene: 7. Germline V gives CDR1 SGHTA, CDR2 FQGNSA. The CDR3 loop reads CASSSTTGGLSYEQYF. CDR3 bases: TGTGCCAGCAGCTCTACGACAGGGGGGCTCTCCTACGAGCAGTACTTC.

This rearrangement joins TRBV2 to TRBJ2-6, with D tentatively TRBD1 (5 bases). This CDR3 contains 15 residues. Germline CDR1 and CDR2: SNHLY and FYNNEI. Between the trimmed V and J ends, which lost 5 bases and 0 bases, there was a span of 8 bases. CDR3 nucleotide sequence: TGTGCCAGCAGTACGGACACCTCTGGGGCCAACGTCCTGACTTTC. This sequence encodes CASSTDTSGANVLTF.

The gene calls are TRBV2 and TRBJ1-1; D remains ambiguous. With 4 bases removed from V and 5 bases from J, the gap between germline ends came to 5 bases. Per the germline V gene, CDR1 is SNHLY and CDR2 is FYNNEI. This CDR3 is built from 11 residues. CDR3: CASSVLTEAFF. DNA of the CDR3: TGTGCCAGCAGTGTCCTTACTGAAGCTTTCTTT.

The CDR3 DNA sequence: TGTGCCAGCAGCCCTCGGGTCTCAGGACAGGGAGGATACGAGCAGTACTTC. Translation gives CASSPRVSGQGGYEQYF. The rearrangement joins TRBV7-8 to TRBJ2-7, with 8 bases that match TRBD1. The CDR3 has 17 amino acids. V was clipped by 5 bases and J by 4 bases; unmatched bases: 16. Germline loops: CDR1 SGHVS, CDR2 FQNEAQ.

This chain links TRBV6-5 with TRBJ1-2; 7 nucleotides match TRBD1. There are 14 residues in the CDR3. J lost 7 bases, V lost 4 bases, and 9 bases had no gene match. Germline CDR1 and CDR2: MNHEY and SVGAGI. Here the CDR3 reads CASSFDRDSAGYTF. CDR3 nucleotides: TGTGCCAGCAGTTTTGACAGGGACTCGGCTGGCTACACCTTC.

The chain carries TRBV29-1 and TRBJ1-4, with 10 positions matching TRBD1. CDR1 and CDR2 from the germline V gene are SQVTM and ANQGSEA. V was pared by 8 bases and J by 7 bases, with 7 bases of the junction left unmatched. This CDR3 has 13 residues. The CDR3 loop reads CSYRDRGGEKLFF. DNA for the CDR3: TGCAGCTACAGGGACAGGGGCGGTGAAAAACTGTTTTTT.

The rearrangement links TRBV19 to TRBJ1-5, with D unresolved. Looked up from germline, CDR1 is LNHDA and CDR2 is SQIVND (reference sequence). The CDR3 is 14 residues long. V was cut by 3 bases and J by 0 bases, with 6 bases left in between. The CDR3 loop reads CASSMADSNQPQHF. The CDR3 nucleotides are TGTGCCAGTAGTATGGCGGATAGCAATCAGCCCCAGCATTTT. The full variable domain, completed using reference TRBV19 and TRBJ1-5, is DGGITQSPKYLFRKEGQNVTLSCEQNLNHDAMYWYRQDPGQGLRLIYYSQIVNDFQKGDIAEGYSVSREKKESFPLTVTSAQKNPTAFYLCASSMADSNQPQHFGDGTRLSIL.

This clone showed up just a few times. V usage is TRBV2 and J usage is TRBJ2-3; TRBD2 agrees at 7 bases. Germline lookup yields CDR1 SNHLY and CDR2 FYNNEI. V lost 2 bases and J lost 1; bases outside the gene matches: 3. The CDR3 runs to 15 residues. The CDR3 nucleotides read TGTGCCAGCAGTGAACCAGCGGGGCGCACAGATACGCAGTATTTT. It specifies CASSEPAGRTDTQYF.

V gene TRBV4-3 combines with J gene TRBJ1-2; tentatively, D is TRBD1 (5 bases). The CDR3 runs to 15 residues. The germline V and J ends were trimmed by 1 base and 0 bases, with 9 bases remaining between them. The V gene's germline CDR1 is LGHNA and CDR2 YSLEER. The CDR3 DNA sequence: TGCGCCAGCAGCCAAGGGGACGCTCCTAACTATGGCTACACCTTC. Its protein product is CASSQGDAPNYGYTF.

A few counts support this clone. The gene calls are TRBV2 and TRBJ2-2, with D uncertain. V gave up 3 bases and J gave up 7 bases, with 15 bases separating them. Germline V gene data show CDR1 as SNHLY and CDR2 as FYNNEI. The CDR3 covers 15 residues. CDR3 bases: TGTGCCAGCAGTGAGATGGTACGGGTCAACGGGGAGCTGTTTTTT. It is translated as CASSEMVRVNGELFF.

The chain carries TRBV9 and TRBJ1-6; TRBD1 aligns across 7 bases. V was clipped by 3 bases and J by 5 bases; unmatched bases: 8. The CDR3 length is 16 residues. Germline V lookup: CDR1 SGDLS, CDR2 YYNGEE. The CDR3 sequence: CASSAGGGQNNSPLHF. The CDR3 DNA sequence: TGTGCCAGCAGCGCTGGCGGGGGACAGAATAATTCACCCCTCCACTTT.

The chain employs TRBV5-1 and TRBJ2-6; D gene ambiguous. V lost 4 bases to trimming and J lost 0 bases, with 29 bases between them. The CDR3 spans 22 residues. The V gene's germline CDR1 is SGHRS and CDR2 YFSETQ. The CDR3: CASSPYVHGGSLPSSGANVLTF. Here the CDR3 DNA reads TGCGCCAGCAGCCCCTATGTTCACGGTGGCAGCCTTCCGAGCTCTGGGGCCAACGTCCTGACTTTC. Full variable domain (missing parts from reference TRBV5-1 and TRBJ2-6): KAGVTQTPRYLIKTRGQQVTLSCSPISGHRSVSWYQQTPGQGLQFLFEYFSETQRNKGNFPGRFSGRQFSNSRSEMNVSTLELGDSALYLCASSPYVHGGSLPSSGANVLTFGAGSRLTVL.